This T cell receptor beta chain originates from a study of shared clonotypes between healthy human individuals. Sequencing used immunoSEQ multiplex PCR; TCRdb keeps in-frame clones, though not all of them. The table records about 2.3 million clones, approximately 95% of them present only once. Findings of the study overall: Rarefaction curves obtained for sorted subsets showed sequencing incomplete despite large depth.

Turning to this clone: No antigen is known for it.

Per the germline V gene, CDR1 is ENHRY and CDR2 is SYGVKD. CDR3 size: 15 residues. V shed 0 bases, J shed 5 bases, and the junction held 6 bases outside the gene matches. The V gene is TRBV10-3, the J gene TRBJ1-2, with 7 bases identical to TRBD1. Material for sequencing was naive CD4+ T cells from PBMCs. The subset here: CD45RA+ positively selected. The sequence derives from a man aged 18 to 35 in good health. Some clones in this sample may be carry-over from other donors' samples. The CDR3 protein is CAISESSGTVYGYTF. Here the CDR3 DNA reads TGTGCCATCAGTGAGTCCTCGGGGACAGTGTATGGCTACACCTTC.